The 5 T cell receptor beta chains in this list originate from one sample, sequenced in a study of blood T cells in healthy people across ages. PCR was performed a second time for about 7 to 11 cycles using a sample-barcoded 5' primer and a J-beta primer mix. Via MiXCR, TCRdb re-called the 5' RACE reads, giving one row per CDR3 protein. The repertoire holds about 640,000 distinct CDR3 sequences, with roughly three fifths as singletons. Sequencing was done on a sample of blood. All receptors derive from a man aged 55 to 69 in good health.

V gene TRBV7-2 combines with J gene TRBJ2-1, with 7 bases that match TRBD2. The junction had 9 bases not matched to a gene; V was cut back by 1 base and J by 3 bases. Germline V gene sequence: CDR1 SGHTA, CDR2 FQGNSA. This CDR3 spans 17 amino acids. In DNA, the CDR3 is TGTGCCAGCAGCTTAGTCGGCGGGGGAAATAACTACAATGAGCAGTTCTTC. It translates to CASSLVGGGNNYNEQFF.

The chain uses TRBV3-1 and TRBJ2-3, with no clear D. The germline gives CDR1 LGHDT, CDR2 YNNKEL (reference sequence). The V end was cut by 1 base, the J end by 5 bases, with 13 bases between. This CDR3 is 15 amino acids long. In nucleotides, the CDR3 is TGTGCCAGCAGCCAAGGCCGGAGCACCCGAGATACGCAGTATTTT. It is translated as CASSQGRSTRDTQYF.

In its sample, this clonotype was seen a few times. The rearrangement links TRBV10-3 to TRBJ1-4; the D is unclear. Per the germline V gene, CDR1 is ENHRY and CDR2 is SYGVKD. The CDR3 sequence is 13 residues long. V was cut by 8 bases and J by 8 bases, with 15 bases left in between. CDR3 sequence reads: CAISEGPKEKLFF. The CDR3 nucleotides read TGTGCCATCTCGGAGGGTCCGAAGGAAAAACTGTTTTTT.

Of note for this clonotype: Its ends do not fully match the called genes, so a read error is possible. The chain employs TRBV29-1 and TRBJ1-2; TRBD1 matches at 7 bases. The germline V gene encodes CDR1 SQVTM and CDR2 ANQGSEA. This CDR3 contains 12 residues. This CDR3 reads CSVGTGEIGYTF. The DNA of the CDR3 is TGCAGCGTCGGAACAGGGGAGATTGGCTACACCTTT.

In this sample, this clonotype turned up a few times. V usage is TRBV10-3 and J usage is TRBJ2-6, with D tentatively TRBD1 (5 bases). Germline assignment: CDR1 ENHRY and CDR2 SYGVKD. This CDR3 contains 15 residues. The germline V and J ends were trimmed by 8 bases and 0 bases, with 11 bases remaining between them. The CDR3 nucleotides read TGTGCCATCCTCCGTGACAGCTCTGGGGCCAACGTCCTGACTTTC. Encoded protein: CAILRDSSGANVLTF.